The sequence of this TCR beta chain was determined in a study of blood T cells in healthy people across ages. V was pared by 3 bases and J by 1 base, with 3 bases of the junction left unmatched. The CDR3 has 15 residues. The germline CDR1 and CDR2 sequences are KGHDR and SFDVKD. Primed by a sample-barcoded 5' primer and a J-beta primer mix, a second PCR proceeded for 7 to 11 cycles. Every sample gave at least 3 million paired-end reads containing CDR3. A single record per CDR3 protein comes from TCRdb applying MiXCR to the 5' RACE reads. The table has 550,000 to 700,000 distinct CDR3 sequences, approximately 25% seen once; the top ten hold roughly 20%. Extraction of total RNA produced a minimum of 5 micrograms from each sample. As regards this clonotype: Its antigen remains unidentified.

General study results and limits: Changes seen in expanded clonotypes were possibly confounded by donor CMV status left unknown. Estimates of diversity drawn from one million T cells were considered underestimates.

This clonotype was sampled from a woman aged 70-85 years in good health. The gene calls are TRBV24-1 and TRBJ2-5, with TRBD1 matching 8 bases. Sample: blood. The chain's CDR3 is CATSDPGQGQETQYF. The CDR3 DNA sequence: TGTGCCACCAGTGATCCCGGACAGGGCCAAGAGACCCAGTACTTC.